The 24 T cell receptor beta chains below all came from one sample that was sequenced in a study of T cells after yellow fever vaccination (dated by TCRdb to about 2019). Libraries came from 5' RACE. Sequencing instrument: Illumina NovaSeq 6000. TCRdb reran the public reads through fastp at Q25 and MiXCR, keeping productive beta chains. Identical CDR3 proteins give one entry, which carries the most common genes and DNA. Present in this sample are about 260,000 distinct CDR3 sequences, about 3.5% of which were seen just once. Jointly, the top ten make up 15% to 20% of the sample. Taken with the paper, the label for treatment or condition translates to: live attenuated yellow fever vaccine strain. This specimen consisted of PBMCs, obtained 15 days after the yellow fever booster vaccination. The receptors derive from a man aged 18 to 30 who received the YFV17D yellow fever vaccine.

This clonotype was counted many times. The gene calls are TRBV6-5 and TRBJ2-5; TRBD1 aligns across 8 bases. The V segment lost 2 bases and the J segment 1 base; nucleotides outside the gene matches: 6. CDR3 length equals 16 residues. CDR1 and CDR2 (germline): MNHEY, SVGAGI. CDR3 nucleotides: TGTGCCAGCAGTTACCTCACCGGACAGGGCCAAGAGACCCAGTACTTC. This translates into CASSYLTGQGQETQYF.

This clonotype was detected many times. CDR3 DNA sequence: TGTGCCAGCAGCCCCGGGGGGGGGGGCTACGAGCAGTACTTC. Its translation: CASSPGGGGYEQYF. V usage is TRBV7-2 and J usage is TRBJ2-7; the match to TRBD2 covers 8 bases. Germline-derived CDR1 and CDR2 are SGHTA and FQGNSA. The CDR3 is 14 amino acids. J lost 3 bases, V lost 5 bases, and 6 bases had no gene match.

The sample holds many counts of this clonotype. The chain couples TRBV7-9 to TRBJ2-5, with TRBD2 as a possible D gene (6 bases). V lost 5 bases, J lost 5 bases, and 18 bases lay in between. CDR1 and CDR2 (germline): SEHNR, FQNEAQ (reference sequence). The CDR3 runs 15 residues. The CDR3 nucleotides are TGTGCCAGCAGCCCCGACGGGGGTCGGGTCGAGACCCAGTACTTC. Translated: CASSPDGGRVETQYF.

On this clonotype itself: This may arise from a read error, as a much more abundant clone is one base away. This chain links TRBV11-2 with TRBJ1-1; D unclear. Germline lookup yields CDR1 SGHAT and CDR2 FQNNGV. The V and J ends lost 3 bases and 8 bases respectively, with 16 bases between them. The CDR3 is made up of 14 amino acids. CDR3 nucleotide sequence: TGTGCCAGCAGCTTGCGAGGCGGGGTAGGAGAAGCTTTCTTT. Its protein is CASSLRGGVGEAFF.

This clonotype was seen many times. J is TRBJ2-7 and V is TRBV7-8, with 8 bases lining up with TRBD1. J gave up 4 bases and V 5 bases, and 7 bases lay outside the gene matches. The CDR3 is 14 amino acids. Germline-derived CDR1 and CDR2 are SGHVS and FQNEAQ. The CDR3 protein is CASSNWDRRYEQYF. CDR3 in DNA: TGTGCCAGCAGCAACTGGGACAGGCGGTACGAGCAGTACTTC.

Ten or more counts support this clonotype. The chain employs TRBV29-1 and TRBJ2-5; D is perhaps TRBD1 (6 bases). Germline CDR1 is SQVTM and CDR2 is ANQGSEA. Trimming pared 2 bases from V and 4 bases from J, leaving 14 bases between. The CDR3 has 14 amino acids. The DNA for the CDR3 is TGCAGCGTTGAATTCAGGGGCTTGGGAGAGACCCAGTACTTC. Its translation is CSVEFRGLGETQYF.

This clonotype came up many times. Written as DNA, the CDR3 is TGCGCCAGCAGCTTGAATGGGGATCGCAGCTCTGGAAACACCATATATTTT. Translated, it gives CASSLNGDRSSGNTIYF. The J gene is TRBJ1-3, the V gene TRBV5-1; D is ambiguous. The CDR3 sequence is 17 residues long. Germline CDR1 SGHRS, CDR2 YFSETQ. Trimming took off 1 base at V and 0 bases at J, with 14 bases between the two ends.

This clonotype was observed many times. The chain uses TRBV6-2 or TRBV6-3 and TRBJ2-3; TRBD1 is a possible D gene (6 bases). Trimming cost V 6 bases and J 1 base, with 17 bases left between them. CDR3 length: 16 residues. Per the germline V gene, CDR1 is MNHEY and CDR2 is SVGEGT. The CDR3 DNA reads as TGTGCCAGCAGCCGCCGATCGGGACAACGCACAGATACGCAGTATTTT. Translation: CASSRRSGQRTDTQYF.

Ten or more counts support this clonotype. This chain uses TRBV24-1 with TRBJ2-7; 7 nucleotides match TRBD1. V was pared by 9 bases and J by 3 bases, with 4 bases of the junction left unmatched. CDR3 length equals 12 residues. In germline, CDR1 is KGHDR, CDR2 SFDVKD. The CDR3 nucleotides read TGTGCCACCCTTAACAGGGGCTACGAGCAGTACTTC. Amino acids: CATLNRGYEQYF.

Ten or more counts support this clonotype. V is TRBV29-1 and J is TRBJ2-5, with a tentative D call TRBD1 (6 bases). The ends were cut back, 7 bases at V and 4 bases at J, with 16 bases in the middle. This CDR3 comprises 13 residues. Germline-derived CDR1 and CDR2 are SQVTM and ANQGSEA. CDR3 coding DNA: TGCAGCGCGAATGTCGGACAGAGAGAGACCCAGTACTTC. It encodes CSANVGQRETQYF.

There are many counts of this clonotype. V is TRBV7-2 and J is TRBJ2-1; 10 bases align to TRBD2. The germline V gene has CDR1 SGHTA and CDR2 FQGNSA. After removal of 4 bases from V and 8 bases from J, the junction contained 8 bases not matched to a gene. This CDR3 is built from 15 residues. The CDR3 nucleotides read TGTGCCAGCAGCTGGAGCGGGGGGGCCCTCGATGAGCAGTTCTTC. It yields the protein CASSWSGGALDEQFF.

The sample holds many counts of this clonotype. The chain links TRBV7-3 to TRBJ2-5; D unresolved. The germline CDR1 and CDR2 sequences are SGHTA and FQGTGA. The length of the CDR3 is 14 residues. Trimming took 8 bases from V and 2 from J, leaving 15 bases between them. CDR3 sequence (DNA): TGTGCCAGCCCCCAAGGGCATTTACAAGAGACCCAGTACTTC. Protein: CASPQGHLQETQYF.

In its sample, this clonotype was seen many times. The rearrangement uses TRBV4-3 and TRBJ1-2, with TRBD1 as a possible D gene (6 bases). The CDR3 runs to 12 residues. The ends were cut back, 8 bases at V and 6 bases at J, with 13 bases in the middle. CDR1 is LGHNA, CDR2 YSLEER, per germline. CDR3 residues: CASSRGSDGYTF. In nucleotides, the CDR3 is TGCGCCAGCTCTAGGGGGAGCGATGGCTACACCTTC.

This clonotype was picked up many times. In nucleotides, the CDR3 is TGTGCCAGCTCGCGCTCGACTGCGTACCAAGAGACCCAGTACTTC. Encoded protein: CASSRSTAYQETQYF. The rearrangement links TRBV7-9 to TRBJ2-5; D is unresolved. The CDR3 extends over 15 amino acids. Germline values: CDR1 SEHNR, CDR2 FQNEAQ (reference sequence). V was cut by 8 bases and J by 0 bases, with 16 bases left in between.

This clonotype was observed at least ten times. V is TRBV12-5 and J is TRBJ2-5, with 9 bases fitting TRBD2. With 4 bases clipped from V and 7 bases from J, the junction kept 4 bases outside the gene matches. The CDR3 loop spans 13 amino acids. Germline lookup yields CDR1 LGHNT and CDR2 FRNRAP. The CDR3 nucleotides are TGTGCTAGTGGTTCCGGACTAGCGTCGACCCAGTACTTC. Translated, it gives CASGSGLASTQYF.

This clonotype came up many times. The chain is built from TRBV20-1 and TRBJ2-2; D remains unclear. The CDR3 length is 14 residues. Germline V lookup: CDR1 DFQATT, CDR2 SNEGSKA (reference sequence). V gave up 3 bases and J gave up 4 bases, with 12 bases separating them. The CDR3 protein is CSARNQRGTGELFF. CDR3 in DNA: TGCAGTGCTAGGAACCAGCGTGGCACCGGGGAGCTGTTTTTT.

This clonotype has ten or more counts. V and J are TRBV11-2 and TRBJ2-1; D remains ambiguous. Germline V gene data show CDR1 as SGHAT and CDR2 as FQNNGV. The germline V and J ends were trimmed by 5 bases and 0 bases, with 11 bases remaining between them. This CDR3 spans 15 amino acids. The CDR3 loop reads CASSHPAPSYNEQFF. The CDR3 DNA reads TGTGCCAGCAGCCACCCTGCACCCTCCTACAATGAGCAGTTCTTC.

This clonotype was counted at least ten times. This chain connects TRBV7-2 to TRBJ2-3; TRBD2 matches at 14 bases. The J segment lost 0 bases and the V segment lost 5 bases, leaving 7 bases of the junction unmatched. Per germline, CDR1 SGHTA and CDR2 FQGNSA. There are 18 residues in the CDR3. CDR3 residues: CASSGLAGGWGSTDTQYF. The CDR3 coding sequence is TGTGCCAGCAGCGGACTAGCGGGGGGTTGGGGAAGCACAGATACGCAGTATTTT.

This clonotype has a count of ten or more. The chain links TRBV4-2 to TRBJ2-3; TRBD2 might be the D (6 bases). Trimming pared 6 bases from V and 0 bases from J, leaving 16 bases between. The germline V gene has CDR1 LGHNA and CDR2 YNFKEQ. The CDR3 has 16 amino acids. The chain's CDR3 is CASSQNAGSSTDTQYF. CDR3 in DNA: TGTGCCAGCAGTCAAAACGCCGGGAGTAGCACAGATACGCAGTATTTT.

Many counts were recorded for this clonotype. The chain joins TRBV5-8 to TRBJ2-6, with TRBD1 as a possible D gene (6 bases). The CDR3 loop spans 16 amino acids. V dropped 4 bases and J dropped 4 bases, with 15 bases sitting between them. The germline V gene encodes CDR1 SGHTS and CDR2 YDEGEE. CDR3 DNA sequence: TGTGCCAGCAGCGAGCACAGGGTATCCGGGGCCAACGTCCTGACTTTC. It encodes CASSEHRVSGANVLTF.

This clonotype has ten or more counts. The rearrangement joins TRBV7-9 to TRBJ1-1; D not resolved. This CDR3 region has 12 residues. V dropped 0 bases and J dropped 3 bases, with 2 bases sitting between them. The germline V gene has CDR1 SEHNR and CDR2 FQNEAQ (reference sequence). The CDR3 nucleotides read TGTGCCAGCAGCTTAGCTTACACTGAAGCTTTCTTT. Translated: CASSLAYTEAFF.

In this sample, this clonotype turned up many times. The rearrangement joins TRBV7-9 to TRBJ2-5; unclear D gene. CDR1 SEHNR and CDR2 FQNEAQ come from the germline V gene (reference sequence). The CDR3 loop spans 13 amino acids. V gave up 2 bases and J gave up 2 bases, with 6 bases separating them. The chain's CDR3 is CASSLLRQETQYF. The DNA of the CDR3 is TGTGCCAGCAGCTTATTAAGACAAGAGACCCAGTACTTC.

This clonotype has at least ten counts. V gene TRBV7-9 combines with J gene TRBJ2-2; 8 bases match TRBD2. There are 16 residues in the CDR3. Trimming at V came to 9 bases and at J to 2 bases, leaving 11 bases not matched to a gene. The V gene's germline CDR1 is SEHNR and CDR2 FQNEAQ (reference sequence). CDR3 loop: CASDPGTRGNTGELFF. The CDR3, as DNA: TGTGCCAGTGACCCAGGGACTAGGGGCAACACCGGGGAGCTGTTTTTT.

This clonotype appeared a few times. The rearrangement joins TRBV6-5 to TRBJ2-2; the D gene is possibly TRBD1 (8 bases). Germline V gene sequence: CDR1 MNHEY, CDR2 SVGAGI. The CDR3 spans 15 residues. The germline V and J ends were trimmed by 5 bases and 5 bases, with 15 bases remaining between them. The CDR3 is CASSLYRGGTGELFF. The CDR3 nucleotides are TGTGCCAGCAGTCTTTACAGGGGGGGTACCGGGGAGCTGTTTTTT.